In its sample, the clone carrying this T cell receptor (beta chain) was seen a few times. Its antigen remains unidentified. Every specimen held between about 0.9-11 million cryopreserved PBMC. These were thawed and washed before DNA extraction. This sample is part of a study of long-term antiretroviral therapy in people with HIV. Study results and caveats: Transplant-donor-level diversity was not reached after ART, though diversity increased. Controls showed broader CDR3 length ranges than did the HIV repertoires. The study collected no data on ART adherence, viral resistance or therapy changes.

immunoSEQ v3.0 was run at survey level. Measured with immunoSEQ multiplex PCR; TCRdb has only the in-frame clones, and not every one. Of roughly 20,000 clones listed, about nine tenths were seen once; the top ten hold 9.2%. With 6 bases clipped from V and 5 bases from J, the junction kept 5 bases outside the gene matches. From germline, CDR1 is SNHLY and CDR2 FYNNEI. This CDR3 spans 14 amino acids. The receptor's source is a woman between 25 and 40 years old with HIV. V usage is TRBV2 and J usage is TRBJ2-5; 11 bases map to TRBD1. Sequenced material: unsorted PBMCs, taken about 4.5 years before starting antiretroviral therapy. This CDR3 reads CASRGDRGVETQYF. The CDR3 nucleotides are TGTGCCAGCAGGGGGGACAGGGGGGTGGAGACCCAGTACTTC.